A single sample gave rise to the 25 T cell receptor beta chains below, sequenced in a study of T cells in Graves' hyperthyroidism and ophthalmopathy. Using RNA transcripts as the source, TCR beta CDR3 regions were amplified. HTBI primers were the set used in a first-round RT-PCR of the TCR CDR3. From the multiplex PCR reads, TCRdb called clonotypes with MiXCR, one entry per CDR3 protein. The data contain a few hundred thousand distinct CDR3 sequences, about 15% of them seen just once; the ten biggest clones take up about 30%. The sequenced sample consisted of blood. The receptor source for this set is a young woman with Graves' hyperthyroidism that later progressed to Graves' ophthalmopathy.

This clonotype was observed at least ten times. The chain carries TRBV3-1 and TRBJ2-3, with D perhaps matching TRBD2 (6 bases). Germline CDR1 LGHDT, CDR2 YNNKEL (reference sequence). The CDR3 is made up of 16 amino acids. The germline V and J ends were trimmed by 4 bases and 0 bases, with 14 bases remaining between them. The DNA of the CDR3 is TGTGCCAGCAGCCGGACTATTTCCAAGAGCACAGATACGCAGTATTTT. Its translation is CASSRTISKSTDTQYF.

V usage is TRBV19 and J usage is TRBJ2-3, with 12 bases that match TRBD2. CDR1 is LNHDA, CDR2 SQIVND, per germline (reference sequence). V lost 4 bases and J lost 8; bases outside the gene matches: 13. This CDR3 contains 17 residues. The CDR3 is CASSTPWTSGDLGTQYF. The CDR3 DNA reads TGTGCCAGTAGTACCCCCTGGACTAGCGGGGACTTAGGTACGCAGTATTTT.

V usage is TRBV2 and J usage is TRBJ2-7; TRBD2 matches at 9 bases. From germline, CDR1 is SNHLY and CDR2 FYNNEI. The ends lost 3 bases at V and 1 base at J; junction bases unmatched: 7. This CDR3 contains 16 residues. CDR3 in amino acids: CASSDVAGAGSYEQYF. The CDR3 coding sequence is TGTGCCAGCAGTGACGTAGCGGGAGCGGGTTCCTACGAGCAGTACTTC. Filled out from reference TRBV2 and TRBJ2-7, the complete variable domain reads EPEVTQTPSHQVTQMGQEVILRCVPISNHLYFYWYRQILGQKVEFLVSFYNNEISEKSEIFDDQFSVERPDGSNFTLKIRSTKLEDSAMYFCASSDVAGAGSYEQYFGPGTRLTVT.

This clonotype was recorded many times. The J gene is TRBJ1-1, the V gene TRBV2; tentative D call: TRBD1 (6 bases). The CDR3 is 13 residues long. Per germline, CDR1 SNHLY and CDR2 FYNNEI. With 2 bases removed from V and 11 bases from J, the gap between germline ends came to 15 bases. CDR3 bases: TGTGCCAGCAGTGAATTCGGGGGCATCAAGGCTTTCTTT. Protein sequence: CASSEFGGIKAFF.

This clonotype was observed at least ten times. The gene calls are TRBV7-8 and TRBJ2-1; possible D gene TRBD1, 6 bases. Trimming cost V 7 bases and J 0 bases, with 13 bases left between them. Looked up from germline, CDR1 is SGHVS and CDR2 is FQNEAQ. This CDR3 comprises 15 residues. The CDR3 nucleotides read TGTGCCAGCACCACAACAGGGAACTCCTACAATGAGCAGTTCTTC. Amino acids: CASTTTGNSYNEQFF. Complete variable domain (other parts from reference TRBV7-8 and TRBJ2-1): GAGVSQSPRYKVAKRGQDVALRCDPISGHVSLFWYQQALGQGPEFLTYFQNEAQLDKSGLPSDRFFAERPEGSVSTLKIQRTQQEDSAVYLCASTTTGNSYNEQFFGPGTRLTVL.

This clonotype was counted only a few times. This sequence joins TRBV28 and TRBJ2-2; D might be TRBD1 or TRBD2, each matching 5 bases. V lost 8 bases to trimming and J lost 5 bases, with 15 bases between them. Germline CDR1 reads MDHEN; CDR2 reads SYDVKM. The CDR3 loop spans 14 amino acids. CDR3 nucleotides: TGTGCCAGCCGAAGTGGGGGTTGGACCGGGGAGCTGTTTTTT. This encodes CASRSGGWTGELFF.

This CDR3 reads CASSWYNNEQFF. The CDR3 DNA follows: TGTGCCAGCAGCTGGTATAACAATGAGCAGTTCTTC. The chain uses TRBV7-9 and TRBJ2-1; D not resolved. The CDR3 is 12 amino acids. Trimming cost V 4 bases and J 5 bases, with 6 bases left between them. Per germline, CDR1 SEHNR and CDR2 FQNEAQ (reference sequence). Full variable domain (missing parts from reference TRBV7-9 and TRBJ2-1): DTGVSQNPRHKITKRGQNVTFRCDPISEHNRLYWYRQTLGQGPEFLTYFQNEAQLEKSRLLSDRFSAERPKGSFSTLEIQRTEQGDSAMYLCASSWYNNEQFFGPGTRLTVL.

This clonotype was counted only a few times. The CDR3 nucleotides are TGCGCCAGCAGCCAAGTTACGGGGAAAGCCGAGAATCAGCCCCAGCATTTT. Translating gives CASSQVTGKAENQPQHF. The chain links TRBV4-1 to TRBJ1-5; D gene unclear. Germline V gene data show CDR1 as MGHRA and CDR2 as YSYEKL. The CDR3 runs 17 residues. V was trimmed by 1 base and J by 4 bases, leaving 17 bases between them.

This clonotype has a handful of counts. This clone may be a read error of a much larger clone one base away. V is TRBV3-1 and J is TRBJ2-7; TRBD2 agrees at 7 bases. The CDR3 runs 14 residues. Germline V gene sequence: CDR1 LGHDT, CDR2 YNNKEL (reference sequence). The CDR3 sequence is CAGSQGAGTYEQYF. In DNA, the CDR3 is TGTGCCGGCAGCCAAGGAGCGGGAACCTACGAGCAGTACTTC.

This clonotype was seen a few times. This sequence joins TRBV6-2 or TRBV6-3 and TRBJ1-3; 8 bases are shared with TRBD1. CDR1 is MNHEY, CDR2 SVGEGT, per germline. With V trimmed by 2 bases and J by 4 bases, 7 bases remained unmatched. The CDR3 covers 16 residues. CDR3 region: CASSYVSGGAGNTIYF. CDR3 bases: TGTGCCAGCAGTTACGTTTCAGGGGGCGCCGGAAACACCATATATTTT.

This clonotype was seen only a few times. CDR3 coding DNA: TGTGCCAGCGGGACAGGCACAGATACGCAGTATTTT. Protein product: CASGTGTDTQYF. The V gene is TRBV27, the J gene TRBJ2-3, with 7 bases that match TRBD1. CDR3 length equals 12 residues. From germline, CDR1 is MNHEY and CDR2 SMNVEV (reference sequence). J gave up 1 base and V 8 bases, and 0 bases lay outside the gene matches.

There are many counts of this clonotype. V is TRBV4-1 and J is TRBJ2-3; D may be TRBD2 (6 bases). The CDR3 is 15 amino acids. Germline lookup yields CDR1 MGHRA and CDR2 YSYEKL. Trimming left V 3 bases short and J 7 bases short, with 17 bases between. This chain's CDR3 is CASSQASVLGHTQYF. CDR3 sequence (DNA): TGCGCCAGCAGCCAGGCTAGCGTTCTGGGGCATACGCAGTATTTT.

Notes on this clonotype: This may be a read error, as it is one base from a much larger clone. The chain combines TRBV7-9 with TRBJ2-1; TRBD2 matches at 7 bases. The germline V gene has CDR1 SEHNR and CDR2 FQNEAQ (reference sequence). The CDR3 covers 19 residues. The CDR3 DNA is TGTGCCAGCAGATACCCGGGGGGTCTAGCAATCTGGGAGGACAATGATCAGTTCTTC. This translates into CASRYPGGLAIWEDNDQFF.

This clonotype was seen at least ten times. V is TRBV20-1 and J is TRBJ1-2; 8 nucleotides align to TRBD1. Germline CDR1 DFQATT, CDR2 SNEGSKA (reference sequence). The CDR3 has 11 residues. CDR3 loop: CSSDRGYGYTF. Here the CDR3 DNA reads TGCAGCTCCGACAGGGGCTATGGCTACACCTTC.

A few counts support this clonotype. This rearrangement joins TRBV4-2 to TRBJ2-7; perhaps TRBD2 as D (6 bases). V dropped 0 bases and J dropped 2 bases, with 14 bases sitting between them. The CDR3 totals 16 residues. Germline V gives CDR1 LGHNA, CDR2 YNFKEQ. The CDR3 DNA sequence: TGTGCCAGCAGCCAAGAATGGCCCGGGAGCGCCTACGAGCAGTACTTC. This sequence encodes CASSQEWPGSAYEQYF.

This clonotype came up a few times. The gene calls are TRBV5-6 and TRBJ2-5; tentatively, D is TRBD2 (5 bases). With 4 bases removed from V and 3 bases from J, the gap between germline ends came to 16 bases. The CDR3 totals 15 residues. The germline gives CDR1 SGHDT, CDR2 YYEEEE. The CDR3 protein is CASSTDLGIKETQYF. CDR3 DNA: TGTGCCAGCAGCACCGACCTCGGGATAAAAGAGACCCAGTACTTC. Combining the CDR3 with reference TRBV5-6 and TRBJ2-5 gives the whole variable domain DAGVTQSPTHLIKTRGQQVTLRCSPKSGHDTVSWYQQALGQGPQFIFQYYEEEERQRGNFPDRFSGHQFPNYSSELNVNALLLGDSALYLCASSTDLGIKETQYFGPGTRLLVL.

As concerns this clonotype: A clone one base away is much larger, so this may be a read error. The conserved closing phenylalanine or tryptophan is absent in this CDR3, likely reflecting a read error. The J gene is TRBJ1-5, the V gene TRBV19; no definite D call. The CDR3 is 15 residues long. The V and J ends lost 9 bases and 0 bases respectively, with 15 bases between them. The germline V gene encodes CDR1 LNHDA and CDR2 SQIVND (reference sequence). CDR3 in DNA: TGTGCCAGCCTGGATCAGCTTTATAGCAATCAGCCCCAGCATCTT. This translates into CASLDQLYSNQPQHL.

This clonotype was observed many times. This chain uses TRBV28 with TRBJ2-3, with TRBD1 matching over 11 bases. The V gene's germline CDR1 is MDHEN and CDR2 SYDVKM. Trimming took 3 bases from V and 5 from J; bases not matched to a gene: 1. CDR3 length equals 14 residues. CDR3 protein: CASSLDRGQDTQYF. The CDR3 region has the DNA TGTGCCAGCAGTTTGGACAGGGGGCAAGATACGCAGTATTTT.

This clonotype was seen a few times. This rearrangement joins TRBV20-1 to TRBJ1-6; no firm D call. This CDR3 is built from 19 residues. Germline V CDR1 and CDR2: DFQATT, SNEGSKA (reference sequence). V dropped 1 base and J dropped 5 bases, with 24 bases sitting between them. The CDR3 sequence: CSARAEPADIWMDNSPLHF. As DNA, the CDR3 is TGCAGTGCTAGAGCCGAGCCCGCCGATATATGGATGGATAATTCACCCCTCCACTTT.

There are many counts of this clonotype. The chain carries TRBV28 and TRBJ1-5; 7 bases are a match to TRBD1. V dropped 3 bases and J dropped 0; count of bases not matched to a gene: 11. This CDR3 is 18 amino acids long. CDR1 is MDHEN, CDR2 SYDVKM, per germline. The CDR3 coding sequence is TGTGCCAGCAGTTTCATACCACAGGGGTATGGTAGCAATCAGCCCCAGCATTTT. It is translated as CASSFIPQGYGSNQPQHF. Combining the CDR3 with reference TRBV28 and TRBJ1-5 gives the whole variable domain DVKVTQSSRYLVKRTGEKVFLECVQDMDHENMFWYRQDPGLGLRLIYFSYDVKMKEKGDIPEGYSVSREKKERFSLILESASTNQTSMYLCASSFIPQGYGSNQPQHFGDGTRLSIL.

The rearrangement links TRBV19 to TRBJ2-7; 8 bases are shared with TRBD1. This CDR3 region has 13 residues. Germline-derived CDR1 and CDR2 are LNHDA and SQIVND (reference sequence). V trimming: 6 bases; J trimming: 6 bases; junction bases outside the gene matches: 7. The CDR3 here is CASRKGQAGEQYF. CDR3 DNA sequence: TGTGCCAGTAGGAAGGGACAGGCCGGCGAGCAGTACTTC.

In this sample, this clonotype turned up a few times. The CDR3 sequence: CASRGQGGSIYNEQFF. The CDR3 DNA sequence: TGTGCCAGCAGAGGACAAGGGGGGTCGATCTACAATGAGCAGTTCTTC. V is TRBV7-9 and J is TRBJ2-1; possibly TRBD1 or TRBD2 for D (6 bases each). Germline CDR1 SEHNR, CDR2 FQNEAQ (reference sequence). The CDR3 contains 16 residues. Trimming shortened V by 6 bases and J by 3 bases, and 18 bases separated the two germline ends.

This clonotype has ten or more counts. V and J are TRBV30 and TRBJ2-2; 11 bases line up with TRBD1. The V segment lost 4 bases and the J segment 13 bases; nucleotides outside the gene matches: 14. Germline CDR1 reads GTSNPN; CDR2 reads SVGIG (reference sequence). This CDR3 comprises 15 residues. The CDR3 DNA is TGTGCCTGGACCCGGGACAGGGGGAAGGTATCTCGGCTGTTTTTT. Translating it yields CAWTRDRGKVSRLFF.

This clonotype was observed at least ten times. The rearrangement links TRBV5-5 to TRBJ2-5, with 11 bases lining up with TRBD2. Unmatched junction bases numbered 6, after V lost 7 bases and J lost 1 base. Germline CDR1 and CDR2: SGHKS and YYEKEE (reference sequence). This CDR3 is 15 amino acids long. The CDR3 bases are TGTGCCAGCCGCACTAGCGGGAGTACCCAAGAGACCCAGTACTTC. Its protein product is CASRTSGSTQETQYF.

This clonotype was found a few times. The chain uses TRBV4-1 and TRBJ1-5; D unresolved. The germline CDR1 and CDR2 sequences are MGHRA and YSYEKL. The length of the CDR3 is 15 residues. V lost 1 base and J lost 4, with 11 bases in between. CDR3 DNA sequence: TGCGCCAGCAGCCAAGTCGTGGTGGGAAATCAGCCCCAGCATTTT. As protein: CASSQVVVGNQPQHF.